Detailed here is one TCR beta chain. This sample is part of a study of blood T cell repertoires in COVID-19. Across the study: Sample material is recorded as cDNA or gDNA derived from T cells, B-cell-depleted T cells, or PBMCs.

Authors' data handling: From reference gene primer amplification, estimates of nucleated cell counts were derived. Profiling relied on immunoSEQ multiplex PCR, and the TCRdb table lists in-frame clones only, not all of them. D and trimming come from the DNA, and the V and J calls and clone size come from that table. The sample consists of 270,000 or so clones, 85% of them appearing once. Germline CDR1 is SGHVS and CDR2 is FNYEAQ. The CDR3 sequence is 16 residues long. The trim removed 1 base at V and 4 bases at J, leaving 6 bases unmatched. This chain connects TRBV7-6 to TRBJ2-1; 8 nucleotides agree with TRBD2. This receptor was taken from a human donor in a cohort sampled during active COVID-19. The specimen sequenced was peripheral blood. The CDR3 sequence is CASSLGGGRLYNEQFF. CDR3 DNA: TGTGCCAGCAGCTTAGGTGGCGGGAGGCTGTACAATGAGCAGTTCTTC. Combining the CDR3 with reference TRBV7-6 and TRBJ2-1 gives the whole variable domain GAGVSQSPRYKVTKRGQDVALRCDPISGHVSLYWYRQALGQGPEFLTYFNYEAQQDKSGLPNDRFSAERPEGSISTLTIQRTEQRDSAMYRCASSLGGGRLYNEQFFGPGTRLTVL.